Detailed here is one T cell receptor beta chain. This clonotype was detected many times. The target of this receptor is not known. Base qualities are not recorded, but no much larger clone differs from it by a single base. Graves' hyperthyroidism was defined as stable when no progression to ophthalmopathy occurred over 18 months of follow-up. Hyperthyroidism patients were newly diagnosed, had a disease duration of under 2 months, and were aged 18 to 65 years. The study excluded patients with uncontrolled infections, other autoimmune diseases, pregnancy or lactation. Diagnoses were based on clinical symptoms, serum thyroxine and TRAb, thyroid ultrasound and orbital computed tomography. PBMCs were isolated from 7.5 to 10 ml of fresh peripheral blood by Ficoll-Paque density gradient centrifugation. Trizol reagent was used to extract total RNA, and RNA quality was then checked on an Agilent 2100 Bioanalyzer.

Trimming takes 6 bases from V and 7 bases from J, and the germline ends sit 14 bases apart. The CDR3 runs 13 residues from the cysteine to the phenylalanine. Only CDR3 DNA remains: 39 bases, in frame from the first base. The germline V gene (reference sequence) sets CDR1 to LGHDT and CDR2 to YNNKEL. This entry comes from a study of T cells in Graves' hyperthyroidism and ophthalmopathy (dated by TCRdb to the late 2010s). Some background on the complete study: Peripheral blood was sampled at the time of initial diagnosis, prior to any treatment. To identify distinguishing TCR V-J signatures, a discovery cohort of 95 to 100 patients was used, comprising 43 with Graves' ophthalmopathy and about 59 with stable Graves' hyperthyroidism. Whether ophthalmopathy could be predicted prospectively was tested in an independent validation cohort made up of some 20 hyperthyroidism patients plus 17 patients who later progressed to ophthalmopathy. The roughly 99 discovery patients were divided at random into training and test sets in a 7:3 ratio. In about 6 Graves' hyperthyroidism patients, the study also compared T-cell repertoires from thyroid tissue with T-cell repertoires from blood. After sampling, hyperthyroidism patients received methimazole starting at 30 mg daily, and ophthalmopathy patients received high-dose intravenous methylprednisolone. The paper reports TCR Vbeta CDR3 sequencing of some 140 peripheral blood samples: 43 ophthalmopathy, under 80 hyperthyroidism and around 17 progressor patients. What the work shows at the level of the full study, not this receptor alone: During validation, the model predicted progression to ophthalmopathy a median of roughly six months ahead of onset, with approximately 70% sensitivity and 72% to 80% specificity. Ophthalmopathy was separated from stable hyperthyroidism by a 13 V-J signature model, with approximately 86% sensitivity and about 81% specificity obtained in cross-validation and 80%/75% obtained in testing. Sample size was not statistically predetermined, and blinding of investigators to group allocation was not performed. Blood samples also contained most of the expanded thyroid clonotypes (frequency above 0.001), which suggests that blood repertoires may reflect thyroid immune responses.

Amplification of TCR beta CDR3 regions was carried out from RNA transcripts. A first-round RT-PCR of the TCR CDR3 used the HTBI primer set with the Qiagen OneStep RT-PCR kit. The libraries were constructed in a second round of multiplex PCR and then size-selected and purified. Sequencing of the libraries was done on an Illumina HiSeq2000 using paired-end 100 bp reads. The paper's data handling went like this. Raw data were processed with SOAPnuke, discarding reads with adapters, uncalled bases, mean Phred below 15, or no exact constant-primer or identifier match. COPE v1.2.5 was used to merge the high-quality paired reads, and each unique nucleotide sequence was defined as a clonotype. Clonotypes were aligned to IMGT TRBV, TRBD and TRBJ reference segments using MiTCR v1.1. The analysis included only V-J combinations with a frequency above 0.0001, which together covered about 99% of the repertoires. A TCS score was defined as the ratio between F50 (clonal expansion) and ExV (chaos), using BLOSUM62-based TCRdist between CDR3 peptides within each V-J. Welch's t-statistics and random forest reduced 450 to 600 V-J features to fewer than 15, which were used in a naive Bayes classifier (R e1071). TCRdb's own reprocessing of the public reads used fastp at Q25 and MiXCR and kept productive beta chains. Every CDR3 protein is listed once, alongside the most common genes and DNA of its rows. The V and J calls here are based on TCRdb, not the publication. In this sample the table shows 300,000 to 450,000 distinct CDR3 sequences, 14% to 15% of which occur a single time. The ten largest clones capture approximately 32% of the sample.

The V and J segments used are TRBV3-1 and TRBJ2-3, with the D gene possibly TRBD1 or TRBD2, each one fitting 6 bases. The receptor was isolated from a woman in her twenties or thirties with Graves' hyperthyroidism. Source material: blood. The DNA sequence is given as TGTGCCAGCAGTTTAGACAGGACTAATACGCAGTATTTT. This yields the protein CASSLDRTNTQYF.